The rows below give T cell receptor beta chains drawn from one sample of a study of T cells in localized non-small cell lung cancer. Profiled with immunoSEQ multiplex PCR; TCRdb holds only in-frame clones, not every one. Here the sample spans 40,000 to 65,000 clones, roughly 83% being singletons. Sequences were derived from peripheral blood mononuclear cells, sampled before any cancer treatment. These receptors all stem from a man aged 40-75 years with stage III lung adenocarcinoma. CDR3s leave out the opening cysteine and the closing phenylalanine or tryptophan.

j_call	v_call	cdr3_aa
TRBJ1-1	TRBV6-5	ASSYSFRREAF
TRBJ1-1	TRBV4-3	ASSQIQGTEAF
TRBJ1-2	TRBV28	ASSENYGYT
TRBJ1-6	TRBV4-2	ASSQGGADINSPLH
TRBJ2-1	TRBV7-9	ASRPGGLNEQF
TRBJ2-7	TRBV15	ATSRDLREVQY
TRBJ2-5	TRBV9	ASSVVGSGQETQY
TRBJ1-4	TRBV7-9	ASSLGQTFNEKLF
TRBJ1-2	TRBV27	ASRDRHYGYT
TRBJ2-7	TRBV5-6	ASSTYYEQY
TRBJ2-1	TRBV19	ASSIRTSGYNEQF
TRBJ2-7	TRBV11-3	ASSKGDSSSYEQY
TRBJ1-4	TRBV6-5	ASSYAQQVLGEKLF
TRBJ2-2	TRBV7-3	ASSLIGAPTGELF
TRBJ2-2	TRBV19	ASSIRGQGGTGELF
TRBJ2-4	TRBV7-2	ASSLVGDRKNIQY
TRBJ2-7	TRBV4-3	ASSQDAPNLGEQY
TRBJ2-7	TRBV27	ASSFGTGGYEQY
TRBJ2-7	TRBV23-1	ASSPGTASYEQY
TRBJ1-3	TRBV9	ASSVQDSSGNTIY
TRBJ2-1	TRBV5-1	ASSLEASEYNEQF
TRBJ1-1	TRBV28	ASNPTGHTEAF
TRBJ1-1	TRBV10-3	AISESKGAMNTEAF
TRBJ2-7	TRBV27	ASSPGQTYEQY
TRBJ2-3	TRBV10-3	AISPSGGTDTQY
TRBJ2-5	TRBV9	ASSPAHWAETQY
TRBJ1-2	TRBV20-1	SPWRGYT
TRBJ1-6	TRBV7-9	ASSLDSGWDSPLH
TRBJ2-1	TRBV9	ASSVDSNEQF
TRBJ1-1	TRBV2	ASSPTVNTEAF
TRBJ2-1	TRBV13	ASSLRGRNEQF
TRBJ2-3	TRBV27	ASSSTLAGGTDTQY
TRBJ2-5	TRBV18	ASSISGGSYVDKETQY
TRBJ2-7	TRBV5-1	ASSFGSGIDYEQY
TRBJ1-1	TRBV5-1	ASSLAVRGRGAF
TRBJ2-1	TRBV9	ASSVSGLSYNEQF
TRBJ2-1	TRBV7-9	ASSSPSSGSRNEQF
TRBJ1-3	TRBV4-3	ASSQGGGANTIY
TRBJ2-6	TRBV27	ASSSGANVLT
TRBJ2-3	TRBV6-4	ASSDGAGGSDTQY
TRBJ2-7	TRBV5-4	ASSLSGGGSSYEQY
TRBJ2-5	TRBV7-7	ASSLRDRDRETQY
TRBJ2-5	TRBV2	ASTKGPQETQY
TRBJ2-7	TRBV30	AWSRRAGQSKGYEQY
TRBJ2-2	TRBV5-4	ASSLGLAGAGGGELF